A single T cell receptor (beta chain) is shown here with its context. The data were obtained in a study of cytomegalovirus exposure and HLA in healthy donors. Across the study: In an early release, HLA-typed donors contributed approximately 80 million unique TCR sequences.

The CDR3 sequence is 15 residues long. Germline CDR1 and CDR2: SGHTA and FQGNSA. J lost 0 bases, V lost 5 bases, and 4 bases had no gene match. Vbeta (60) and Jbeta (13) primers were used in the PCR. The method was immunoSEQ multiplex PCR; TCRdb's version includes in-frame clones alone and lacks a portion of them. The table shows about 140,000 clones, with approximately 79% occurring only once. This clonotype was obtained from a woman aged 50 to 65 in good health and CMV-seropositive. Input material: PBMCs. The rearrangement uses TRBV7-2 and TRBJ1-5; 7 bases agree with TRBD1. CDR3 sequence reads: CASSPGGYSNQPQHF. In DNA form, the CDR3 reads TGTGCCAGCAGCCCAGGGGGGTATAGCAATCAGCCCCAGCATTTT.